The 21 T cell receptor beta chains in this list originate from one sample, sequenced in a study of T cell responses to AZD1222 COVID-19 vaccine. Clones were read by immunoSEQ multiplex PCR, and TCRdb kept only the in-frame ones, dropping some. Of approximately 140,000 clones in the sample, 92% were seen once. Sequenced here: peripheral blood, sampled 28 days after the second AZD1222 dose. These receptors originate from an adult who received the AZD1222 COVID-19 vaccine.

CDR3 nucleotide sequence: TGTGCCAGCAGCTCGGGCTCCTTCGTCAATGAGCAGTTCTTC. As protein: CASSSGSFVNEQFF. This rearrangement joins TRBV5-5 to TRBJ2-1; D unresolved. The CDR3 sequence is 14 residues long. Trimming shortened V by 3 bases and J by 6 bases, and 13 bases separated the two germline ends. The germline V gene has CDR1 SGHKS and CDR2 YYEKEE (reference sequence).

The rearrangement joins TRBV6-6 to TRBJ1-4, with 10 bases aligning to TRBD1. J lost 7 bases, V lost 5 bases, and 4 bases had no gene match. The CDR3 runs to 14 residues. Germline V CDR1 and CDR2: MNHNY, SVGAGI (reference sequence). The CDR3 sequence: CASSPGTGAEKLFF. CDR3 nucleotide sequence: TGTGCCAGCAGTCCCGGGACAGGGGCTGAAAAACTGTTTTTT.

V is TRBV29-1 and J is TRBJ2-3, with D possibly called TRBD1 or TRBD2 (5 bases each). The CDR3 is 12 residues long. The germline V gene has CDR1 SQVTM and CDR2 ANQGSEA. V was clipped by 4 bases and J by 8 bases, with 13 bases between them. This chain's CDR3 is CSVGGSPGTQYF. The CDR3 DNA is TGCAGCGTTGGGGGGTCGCCGGGTACGCAGTATTTT.

The rearrangement joins TRBV28 to TRBJ1-5, with 7 positions matching TRBD1. With V trimmed by 5 bases and J by 2 bases, 3 bases remained unmatched. This CDR3 region has 14 residues. CDR1 and CDR2 from the germline V gene are MDHEN and SYDVKM. CDR3 sequence reads: CASSADRGNQPQHF. For the CDR3, the DNA is TGTGCCAGCAGTGCTGACAGGGGCAATCAGCCCCAGCATTTT.

CDR3 sequence reads: CASSSHVTSGSGELFF. CDR3 sequence (DNA): TGTGCCAGCAGCTCCCATGTGACTAGCGGGAGCGGGGAGCTGTTTTTT. The chain couples TRBV11-3 to TRBJ2-2; 12 bases are shared with TRBD2. V trimming: 4 bases; J trimming: 7 bases; junction bases outside the gene matches: 7. Germline V gene sequence: CDR1 SGHNT, CDR2 YENEEA. The CDR3 runs to 16 residues.

This chain uses TRBV29-1 with TRBJ1-3; no definite D call. Trimming took 3 bases from V and 0 from J, leaving 9 bases between them. The germline gives CDR1 SQVTM, CDR2 ANQGSEA. The CDR3 runs to 14 residues. CDR3 DNA: TGCAGCGTTGAGTGGCCTAACTCTGGAAACACCATATATTTT. It codes for CSVEWPNSGNTIYF. The variable domain in full, completed from reference TRBV29-1 and TRBJ1-3, reads SAVISQKPSRDICQRGTSLTIQCQVDSQVTMMFWYRQQPGQSLTLIATANQGSEATYESGFVIDKFPISRPNLTFSTLTVSNMSPEDSSIYLCSVEWPNSGNTIYFGEGSWLTVV.

This chain connects TRBV4-1 to TRBJ2-3; 8 positions match TRBD2. CDR1 and CDR2 from the germline V gene are MGHRA and YSYEKL. This CDR3 has 15 residues. Trimming removed 1 base from V and 5 bases from J; junction bases left unmatched: 5. CDR3 nucleotides: TGCGCCAGCAGCCAAGTGGGGACTAGGCGAGATACGCAGTATTTT. Translation: CASSQVGTRRDTQYF.

The chain uses TRBV5-1 and TRBJ2-3, with D perhaps TRBD2 (5 bases). The CDR3 runs to 16 residues. The V end was cut by 0 bases, the J end by 2 bases, with 13 bases between. Germline CDR1 and CDR2: SGHRS and YFSETQ. The CDR3 region is CASSLAPSLSTDTQYF. CDR3 in DNA: TGCGCCAGCAGCTTGGCCCCTAGCTTATCCACAGATACGCAGTATTTT.

The rearrangement joins TRBV7-8 to TRBJ1-2; D uncertain. The CDR3 has 15 amino acids. Germline CDR1 is SGHVS and CDR2 is FQNEAQ. Trimming shortened V by 5 bases and J by 4 bases, and 17 bases separated the two germline ends. The CDR3 DNA is TGTGCCAGCAGCCTAGGACGGAATTACGGCTATGGCTACACCTTC. This codes for CASSLGRNYGYGYTF.

The chain recombines TRBV7-6 with TRBJ2-7, with TRBD1 matching over 8 bases. The germline V gene encodes CDR1 SGHVS and CDR2 FNYEAQ. The CDR3 length is 15 residues. The V and J ends lost 1 base and 5 bases, in that order; junction bases with no gene match: 7. CDR3: CASSLVGQGSHEQYF. CDR3 coding DNA: TGTGCCAGCAGCTTAGTAGGACAGGGTTCCCACGAGCAGTACTTC. Full variable domain (rest looked up from reference TRBV7-6 and TRBJ2-7): GAGVSQSPRYKVTKRGQDVALRCDPISGHVSLYWYRQALGQGPEFLTYFNYEAQQDKSGLPNDRFSAERPEGSISTLTIQRTEQRDSAMYRCASSLVGQGSHEQYFGPGTRLTVT.

The genes are TRBV5-5 and TRBJ2-7, with D maybe TRBD2 (5 bases). The ends were cut back, 3 bases at V and 6 bases at J, with 22 bases in the middle. The CDR3 loop spans 16 amino acids. Germline V gene data show CDR1 as SGHKS and CDR2 as YYEKEE (reference sequence). DNA for the CDR3: TGTGCCAGCAGCTCGGCGGCCGGGGAACTCGACTCCGAGCAGTACTTC. Encoded protein: CASSSAAGELDSEQYF.

This clone occurred many times. The genes are TRBV6-1 and TRBJ1-2; D unclear. Looked up from germline, CDR1 is MNHNS and CDR2 is SASEGT. The CDR3 totals 13 residues. Trimming stripped 2 bases from V and 4 bases from J, with 8 bases between. CDR3 nucleotides: TGTGCCAGCAGTGAAATTCGATCCTATGGCTACACCTTC. Translation: CASSEIRSYGYTF.

The chain combines TRBV30 with TRBJ1-6; the D gene is possibly TRBD1 (5 bases). V lost 5 bases to trimming and J lost 2 bases, with 10 bases between them. The V gene's germline CDR1 is GTSNPN and CDR2 SVGIG (reference sequence). The CDR3 is 14 amino acids. CDR3 sequence: CAWALTAYNSPLHF. The DNA for the CDR3 is TGTGCCTGGGCCCTGACAGCCTATAATTCACCCCTCCACTTT. Based on the CDR3 plus reference TRBV30 and TRBJ1-6, the full variable domain is SQTIHQWPATLVQPVGSPLSLECTVEGTSNPNLYWYRQAAGRGLQLLFYSVGIGQISSEVPQNLSASRPQDRQFILSSKKLLLSDSGFYLCAWALTAYNSPLHFGNGTRLTVT.

The chain recombines TRBV18 with TRBJ2-1; D is tentatively TRBD1 or TRBD2 (5 bases each). The CDR3 has 13 residues. V shed 0 bases and J shed 9 bases, with 9 bases lying between them. The germline CDR1 and CDR2 sequences are KGHSH and LQKENI. The CDR3 DNA reads TGTGCCAGCTCACCACCTCCAGGGAGTGAGCAGTTCTTC. Its protein is CASSPPPGSEQFF.

The V and J genes are TRBV27 and TRBJ1-3; weak D call: TRBD1 (6 bases). From germline, CDR1 is MNHEY and CDR2 SMNVEV (reference sequence). The CDR3 loop spans 14 amino acids. The V end was cut by 6 bases, the J end by 4 bases, with 13 bases between. The CDR3 region has the DNA TGTGCCAGCAGCCACACAGGGCGAGGAAACACCATATATTTT. This encodes CASSHTGRGNTIYF.

This chain joins TRBV6-5 and TRBJ2-7, with a possible D match to TRBD2 (5 bases). The ends were cut back, 5 bases at V and 5 bases at J, with 16 bases in the middle. The length of the CDR3 is 14 residues. Per germline, CDR1 MNHEY and CDR2 SVGAGI. The CDR3 region is CASSPGLGRDEQYF. The CDR3 DNA follows: TGTGCCAGCAGTCCCGGACTGGGTCGCGACGAGCAGTACTTC.

Only a few counts were recorded for this clone. The chain has TRBV6-1 and TRBJ2-1, with 8 bases matching TRBD2. Germline V gene data show CDR1 as MNHNS and CDR2 as SASEGT. The CDR3 has 16 amino acids. V shed 1 base, J shed 4 bases, and the junction held 6 bases outside the gene matches. The chain's CDR3 is CASSEGSGSIYNEQFF. CDR3 DNA: TGTGCCAGCAGTGAAGGCAGCGGGAGTATTTACAATGAGCAGTTCTTC.

This clone has just a few counts. In DNA form, the CDR3 reads TGTGCCAGCAGTGAACTAGCGGGAGGGCCAGATACGCAGTATTTT. Residues: CASSELAGGPDTQYF. This chain links TRBV6-1 with TRBJ2-3, with TRBD2 matching over 12 bases. CDR3 size: 15 residues. The V gene end was trimmed by 2 bases and the J gene end by 4 bases; junction bases not matched to a gene: 1. In germline, CDR1 is MNHNS, CDR2 SASEGT.

The chain couples TRBV5-6 to TRBJ1-3; D is perhaps TRBD1 (5 bases). Germline lookup yields CDR1 SGHDT and CDR2 YYEEEE. The ends were cut back, 4 bases at V and 6 bases at J, with 17 bases in the middle. The CDR3 length is 15 residues. Here the CDR3 DNA reads TGTGCCAGCAGCCGGACATATCCCGTAGAAAACACCATATATTTT. Translated, it gives CASSRTYPVENTIYF. Full variable domain (remainder filled in from reference TRBV5-6 and TRBJ1-3): DAGVTQSPTHLIKTRGQQVTLRCSPKSGHDTVSWYQQALGQGPQFIFQYYEEEERQRGNFPDRFSGHQFPNYSSELNVNALLLGDSALYLCASSRTYPVENTIYFGEGSWLTVV.

The chain uses TRBV11-3 and TRBJ2-1, with 11 bases matching TRBD2. This CDR3 spans 18 amino acids. From germline, CDR1 is SGHNT and CDR2 YENEEA. V gave up 4 bases and J gave up 5 bases; unmatched junction bases: 13. CDR3: CASSSIETGTSGDNEQFF. DNA of the CDR3: TGTGCCAGCAGCTCAATAGAGACCGGGACTAGCGGAGACAATGAGCAGTTCTTC.

This clone was seen only once. The chain is built from TRBV7-9 and TRBJ1-1; 9 nucleotides match TRBD1. The CDR3 covers 14 residues. The V gene's germline CDR1 is SEHNR and CDR2 FQNEAQ (reference sequence). V dropped 5 bases and J dropped 3; count of bases not matched to a gene: 4. CDR3 sequence: CASSRDRVDTEAFF. Written as DNA, the CDR3 is TGTGCCAGCAGCCGGGACAGGGTGGACACTGAAGCTTTCTTT.